The 12 T cell receptor beta chains below were found in one sample sequenced in a study of regulatory T cells in long-lasting Graves disease. The time point denotes: newly diagnosed GD, antithyroid drugs for less than 3 months. Extracted PBMC RNA gave rise to the TCR library. Arm-PCR of CDR3 regions and iRepertoire HTBI primers were the basis on which TCR beta libraries were built. MiXCR, run by TCRdb on the multiplex PCR reads, gives a single entry per CDR3 protein. The profile covers over 200,000 distinct CDR3 sequences, with about 18% appearing a single time and about 20% taken by the ten largest. The material sequenced was peripheral blood mononuclear cells (PBMCs), taken at new diagnosis, from a patient treated with antithyroid drugs. These TCRs come from a female donor with Graves disease.

The V gene is TRBV24-1, the J gene TRBJ2-3; 8 positions match TRBD2. Trimming at V came to 5 bases and at J to 1 base, leaving 7 bases not matched to a gene. Looked up from germline, CDR1 is KGHDR and CDR2 is SFDVKD. The CDR3 loop spans 16 amino acids. The DNA for the CDR3 is TGTGCCACCAGTGGAGACGGGAGGGGCGGCACAGATACGCAGTATTTT. It yields the protein CATSGDGRGGTDTQYF.

In this sample, this clonotype turned up many times. The chain combines TRBV11-2 with TRBJ1-1; 8 bases are a match to TRBD1. The V gene end was trimmed by 1 base and the J gene end by 5 bases; junction bases not matched to a gene: 9. The CDR3 covers 16 residues. The V gene's germline CDR1 is SGHAT and CDR2 FQNNGV. The chain's CDR3 is CASSLVGQGARTEAFF. The CDR3 DNA sequence: TGTGCCAGCAGCTTAGTGGGGCAGGGGGCAAGAACTGAAGCTTTCTTT.

This clonotype was counted once. The chain couples TRBV7-9 to TRBJ2-1; 10 nucleotides align to TRBD2. CDR3 size: 13 residues. With V trimmed by 4 bases and J by 12 bases, 6 bases remained unmatched. Germline values: CDR1 SEHNR, CDR2 FQNEAQ (reference sequence). The CDR3 DNA reads TGTGCCAGCAGCTCTAGCGGGAGCGGGTGGCAGTTCTTC. Translated, it gives CASSSSGSGWQFF.

This clonotype was seen ten or more times. This chain connects TRBV6-2 or TRBV6-3 to TRBJ2-2; no clear D. Germline V gives CDR1 MNHEY, CDR2 SVGEGT. The CDR3 sequence is 14 residues long. Trimming left V 5 bases short and J 5 bases short, with 12 bases between. CDR3 residues: CASSQPRGTGELFF. CDR3 in DNA: TGTGCCAGCAGTCAACCCCGTGGGACCGGGGAGCTGTTTTTT.

This clonotype was counted ten times or more. V and J are TRBV3-1 and TRBJ2-3, with D possibly matching TRBD2 (5 bases). Germline V lookup: CDR1 LGHDT, CDR2 YNNKEL (reference sequence). The CDR3 length is 13 residues. Trimming pared 4 bases from V and 10 bases from J, leaving 15 bases between. CDR3 DNA sequence: TGTGCCAGCAGCCCGGGTTCGGAGGTAGCGCAGTATTTT. Amino acids: CASSPGSEVAQYF.

This clonotype was picked up many times. The chain is built from TRBV6-1 and TRBJ1-6, with D perhaps matching TRBD1 (6 bases). Per germline, CDR1 MNHNS and CDR2 SASEGT. The CDR3 has 13 residues. V gave up 6 bases and J gave up 7 bases, with 10 bases separating them. For the CDR3, the DNA is TGTGCCAGCAGACAGGGACGGAATTCACCCCTCCACTTT. This codes for CASRQGRNSPLHF.

The sample holds a few counts of this clonotype. A read error may explain this, as a much larger clone is one base away. The chain recombines TRBV20-1 with TRBJ2-1, with D tentatively TRBD2 (7 bases). The CDR3 covers 12 residues. Germline V gives CDR1 DFQATT, CDR2 SNEGSKA (reference sequence). Trimming removed 5 bases from V and 13 bases from J, with 18 bases in between. The CDR3 reads CSAGTPRETQFF. CDR3 nucleotides: TGCAGTGCTGGGACACCGCGGGAGACCCAGTTCTTC.

This clonotype was picked up many times. The chain employs TRBV19 and TRBJ2-7, with D possibly TRBD1 on 6 matching bases. This CDR3 is built from 15 residues. The germline V and J ends were trimmed by 3 bases and 3 bases, with 15 bases remaining between them. Germline values: CDR1 LNHDA, CDR2 SQIVND (reference sequence). CDR3 DNA: TGTGCCAGTAGTATGTTGGGGCAGGGGCTCTACGAGCAGTACTTC. Its protein is CASSMLGQGLYEQYF. Using reference TRBV19 and TRBJ2-7 for the parts outside the CDR3, the full variable domain is DGGITQSPKYLFRKEGQNVTLSCEQNLNHDAMYWYRQDPGQGLRLIYYSQIVNDFQKGDIAEGYSVSREKKESFPLTVTSAQKNPTAFYLCASSMLGQGLYEQYFGPGTRLTVT.

This clonotype showed up many times. The chain combines TRBV11-3 with TRBJ2-2; D gene uncertain. The germline V gene has CDR1 SGHNT and CDR2 YENEEA. With 0 bases removed from V and 8 bases from J, the gap between germline ends came to 4 bases. The CDR3 spans 12 residues. Written as DNA, the CDR3 is TGTGCCAGCAGCTTAGATCTAGGGGAGCTGTTTTTT. Translating gives CASSLDLGELFF.

Ten or more counts support this clonotype. The chain recombines TRBV7-9 with TRBJ1-4, with TRBD1 matching 8 bases. Per the germline V gene, CDR1 is SEHNR and CDR2 is FQNEAQ (reference sequence). After removal of 5 bases from V and 2 bases from J, the junction contained 10 bases not matched to a gene. This CDR3 spans 17 amino acids. CDR3 DNA sequence: TGTGCCAGCAGCGCCTCCCCAGGGGGCCGTACTAATGAAAAACTGTTTTTT. Encoded protein: CASSASPGGRTNEKLFF.

This clonotype was counted many times. V usage is TRBV5-1 and J usage is TRBJ2-5, with D unresolved. The germline V and J ends were trimmed by 2 bases and 4 bases, with 6 bases remaining between them. This CDR3 has 12 residues. Germline CDR1 reads SGHRS; CDR2 reads YFSETQ. The CDR3 DNA reads TGCGCCAGCAGCTTCGCAAGAGAGACCCAGTACTTC. Amino acid sequence: CASSFARETQYF.

This chain links TRBV7-9 with TRBJ2-5; D not certain. The germline V gene has CDR1 SEHNR and CDR2 FQNEAQ (reference sequence). CDR3 size: 14 residues. V was pared by 1 base and J by 3 bases, with 9 bases between. CDR3 in amino acids: CASSLGYSEETQYF. The CDR3 nucleotides are TGTGCCAGCAGCTTAGGATATTCCGAAGAGACCCAGTACTTC.